This T cell receptor (beta chain) stems from a study of control samples from healthy donors and cancer patients (dated by TCRdb to 2020 to 2022). From the cysteine up to the phenylalanine, the CDR3 has a length of 14 residues. The read is trimmed to its CDR3 DNA, 42 bases read in frame from base 1. For CDR1 and CDR2, the germline V gene lists SGHRS and YFSETQ. Trimming removed 4 bases from V and 5 bases from J; the gene matches leave 4 bases unexplained. The library relied on the immunoSEQ multiplex PCR assay. TCRdb retrieved this table from immuneACCESS and kept in-frame rearrangements only. Not all clones are present; in checked studies, unresolved V genes account for under half, and no reason is known for the remainder. Within this sample are 150,000 or so clones, with more than 85% of them counted one time only. The ten most abundant clones make up over 2% of the sample. As regards this clone: What this receptor recognizes is not known. Per-base qualities were not stored, and no clone one base away is much larger.

This TCR derives from a man in his fifties in good health. Sequences were obtained from blood. The chain employs TRBV5-1 and TRBJ2-7; 12 nucleotides in the junction match TRBD2. The CDR3 sequence is CASSRLAGVDEQYF. The DNA reads TGCGCCAGCAGCCGACTAGCGGGAGTCGACGAGCAGTACTTC.